This TCR beta chain was recovered during a study of CD8+CD57+ T cells in acquired aplastic anemia. In the study overall: Sorted CD4+ plus CD8+ cells gave DNA averaging roughly 3.2 ug. Regarding the study as a whole: Patients and controls shared just under 30 CD8+ CDR3 sequences, highly expressed in patients. No significant patient-versus-control difference appeared in CD8+ Simpson's diversity.

Sequencing involved patients with CD8+CD57+ cell expansion previously shown by flow cytometry. Untreated patients provided the blood samples, with no therapy given before sampling. As regards this clonotype: The target antigen is unknown. A read error is likely, as this CDR3 ends without the conserved phenylalanine or tryptophan.

Genomic DNA templated the TCR beta VDJ and CDR3 profiling. MiXCR, run by TCRdb on the reads, gives a single entry per CDR3 protein. The table lists 150,000 or so distinct CDR3 sequences, around 48% of them singletons. Sequencing input: sorted CD4+, CD8+, or CD8+CD57+ T cells (not recorded which) from PBMCs. The TCR comes from a human donor with aplastic anemia.

CDR3 in DNA: TGCAGTGCTAGAACTAGCGGGGGGGCCAGGGAGACCCAGTACCTC. Its protein product is CSARTSGGARETQYL. The chain uses TRBV20-1 and TRBJ2-5; 13 nucleotides agree with TRBD2. The junction had 5 bases not matched to a gene; V was cut back by 2 bases and J by 5 bases. This CDR3 comprises 15 residues. Per germline, CDR1 DFQATT and CDR2 SNEGSKA (reference sequence).